The source of this T cell receptor beta chain is a study of neurological immune-mediated disorders. Whole-study results and caveats: Clinical and MRI features did not associate with the cluster found in multiple sclerosis patients. Repertoires from 18 of 34 multiple sclerosis patients grouped phylogenetically into a related-CDR3 cluster, suggesting a possible signature.

The CDR3 has 12 amino acids. CDR1 is DFQATT, CDR2 SNEGSKA, per germline (reference sequence). This clonotype was picked up many times. Its antigen is currently unknown. Given a much more abundant clone one base away, this may be a read error. MiXCR was run by TCRdb on the 5' RACE reads, yielding one entry per CDR3 protein. The sample has fewer than 90,000 distinct CDR3 sequences, roughly 5.6% seen once. Source material: PBMCs. The chain links TRBV20-1 to TRBJ1-3; no reliable D call. The receptor's source is a man aged 18 to 29 with multiple sclerosis. The CDR3 spells CSASSSGKTIYF. In DNA form, the CDR3 reads TGCAGTGCTAGTAGCTCTGGAAAAACCATATATTTT.